The rows below give T cell receptor beta chains drawn from one sample of a study of cytomegalovirus exposure and HLA in healthy donors. Some clones are missing from TCRdb's copy, which holds only in-frame ones; the method was immunoSEQ multiplex PCR. The sample lists 90,000 to 120,000 clones, about 80% occurring once. The sequenced sample was PBMCs. The receptors come from a man aged 25-45 years in good health and CMV-seronegative. The CDR3 runs from the conserved cysteine through the conserved F or W. Each record gives: clone size, D gene, V gene, CDR3 length, J gene, CDR3 DNA, CDR3 protein. A D gene is named only where the DNA matches it firmly. The listing skips clone size in some rows; elsewhere it reads once, few, many or a size class.

size: .
D: .
V: TRBV28
length: 15
J: TRBJ1-3
DNA: TGTGCCAGCAGCCCTCTCGGGATCTCTGGAAACACCATATATTTT
CDR3: CASSPLGISGNTIYF

size: .
D: TRBD1
V: TRBV11-2
length: 14
J: TRBJ1-5
DNA: TGTGCCAGCGGGACCGGGACAGCCAATCAGCCCCAGCATTTT
CDR3: CASGTGTANQPQHF

size: few
D: .
V: TRBV18
length: 12
J: TRBJ2-7
DNA: TGTGCCAGTTCGTCGACTAGTAGCGAGCAGTACTTC
CDR3: CASSSTSSEQYF

size: .
D: TRBD2
V: TRBV7-8
length: 18
J: TRBJ2-7
DNA: TGTGCCAGCAGCTTTGGGACTAGCGGGGGGCCAACCCCCTACGAGCAGTACTTC
CDR3: CASSFGTSGGPTPYEQYF

size: .
D: .
V: TRBV6-5
length: 13
J: TRBJ1-1
DNA: TGTGCCAGCAGCCCACAGGGTACTACTGAAGCTTTCTTT
CDR3: CASSPQGTTEAFF

size: .
D: TRBD2
V: TRBV7-8
length: 17
J: TRBJ2-1
DNA: TGTGCCAGCAGCGTACTAGCGGGAGTACGCGGTGACAATGAGCAGTTCTTC
CDR3: CASSVLAGVRGDNEQFF

size: .
D: .
V: TRBV13
length: 12
J: TRBJ2-5
DNA: TGTGCCAGCAGCATCCGCGGGGAGACCCAGTACTTC
CDR3: CASSIRGETQYF

size: .
D: .
V: TRBV29-1
length: 14
J: TRBJ1-5
DNA: TGCAGCGTCGAGGACACAGATCCCAATCAGCCCCAGCATTTT
CDR3: CSVEDTDPNQPQHF

size: .
D: .
V: TRBV5-1
length: 14
J: TRBJ2-7
DNA: TGCGCCAGCAGCCCTACTTCTATGGCCTACGAGCAGTACTTC
CDR3: CASSPTSMAYEQYF

size: few
D: TRBD2
V: TRBV14
length: 19
J: TRBJ2-1
DNA: TGTGCCAGCAGCCAAGATTCAAGCGGGAGGGCCCTCTCCTACAATGAGCAGTTCTTC
CDR3: CASSQDSSGRALSYNEQFF

size: .
D: .
V: TRBV5-1
length: 14
J: TRBJ1-1
DNA: TGCGCCAGCAGCTTGGACAGGGTGAACACTGAAGCTTTCTTT
CDR3: CASSLDRVNTEAFF

size: .
D: .
V: TRBV30
length: 14
J: TRBJ1-5
DNA: TGTGCCTGGAGTGTAGGAGGTGGGTATCAGCCCCAGCATTTT
CDR3: CAWSVGGGYQPQHF

size: .
D: TRBD2
V: TRBV4-1
length: 16
J: TRBJ2-7
DNA: TGCGCCAGCAGCCAAGTTGCGGGGGAGAGCTCCTACGAGCAGTACTTC
CDR3: CASSQVAGESSYEQYF

size: .
D: TRBD1
V: TRBV28
length: 17
J: TRBJ2-3
DNA: TGTGCCAGCAGTTTCAAGACAGGGGGAGAAGGCACAGATACGCAGTATTTT
CDR3: CASSFKTGGEGTDTQYF

size: .
D: .
V: TRBV30
length: 11
J: TRBJ2-7
DNA: TGTGCCTGGAGTTCTACGGACGAGCAGTACTTC
CDR3: CAWSSTDEQYF

size: .
D: TRBD2
V: TRBV4-2
length: 15
J: TRBJ2-3
DNA: TGTGCCAGCAGCGGCGGGGGGGAGGGCACAGATACGCAGTATTTT
CDR3: CASSGGGEGTDTQYF

size: .
D: .
V: TRBV29-1
length: 12
J: TRBJ1-2
DNA: TGCAGCGTTGAAGATCAAACGGATGGCTACACCTTC
CDR3: CSVEDQTDGYTF

size: .
D: .
V: TRBV27
length: 14
J: TRBJ1-2
DNA: TGTGCCAGCAGCCAAACACGGGGGGGATATGGCTACACCTTC
CDR3: CASSQTRGGYGYTF

size: .
D: TRBD2
V: TRBV19
length: 16
J: TRBJ2-1
DNA: TGTGCCAGTAGTATCGCGGGAGGGAACTCCTACAATGAGCAGTTCTTC
CDR3: CASSIAGGNSYNEQFF

size: .
D: .
V: TRBV29-1
length: 15
J: TRBJ2-1
DNA: TGCAGCGTTCACAAAGGTGGGGGGGCGGGAAATGAGCAGTTCTTC
CDR3: CSVHKGGGAGNEQFF

size: .
D: TRBD2
V: TRBV6-1
length: 15
J: TRBJ2-1
DNA: TGTGCCAGCAGCTCCGGGACTAGCGGGAGAAATGAGCAGTTCTTC
CDR3: CASSSGTSGRNEQFF

size: few
D: .
V: TRBV28
length: 10
J: TRBJ2-4
DNA: TGTGCCACCGGGCGGGACATTCAGTACTTC
CDR3: CATGRDIQYF

size: .
D: .
V: TRBV6-6
length: 14
J: TRBJ2-1
DNA: TGTGCCAGCAGTTACGAAACAGGGTACAATGAGCAGTTCTTC
CDR3: CASSYETGYNEQFF

size: few
D: .
V: TRBV7-9
length: 14
J: TRBJ2-1
DNA: TGTGCCAGCAGCTGGGTTGGAGGGAACAATGAGCAGTTCTTC
CDR3: CASSWVGGNNEQFF

size: .
D: TRBD2
V: TRBV7-9
length: 15
J: TRBJ2-2
DNA: TGTGCCAGCAGCTCTCTAGCGGGATATACCGGGGAGCTGTTTTTT
CDR3: CASSSLAGYTGELFF

size: .
D: .
V: TRBV11-1
length: 13
J: TRBJ1-1
DNA: TGTGCCAGCAGCTTAACAGTTTTCACTGAAGCTTTCTTT
CDR3: CASSLTVFTEAFF

size: .
D: TRBD2
V: TRBV19
length: 18
J: TRBJ2-7
DNA: TGTGCCAGTAGTACCCGACTAGCGGGAGGGCTGAGCCAAGGGGAGCAGTACTTC
CDR3: CASSTRLAGGLSQGEQYF

size: .
D: .
V: TRBV5-4
length: 15
J: TRBJ2-7
DNA: TGTGCCAGCAGCTTGGGGGTGGCAGGGCTCTACGAGCAGTACTTC
CDR3: CASSLGVAGLYEQYF

size: .
D: TRBD1
V: TRBV5-1
length: 16
J: TRBJ2-1
DNA: TGCGCCAGCAGCTTGGCAGGGGGACAGGTATACAATGAGCAGTTCTTC
CDR3: CASSLAGGQVYNEQFF

size: .
D: TRBD1
V: TRBV7-9
length: 15
J: TRBJ2-3
DNA: TGTGCCAGCAGCGATGGGACAGTCAGCACAGATACGCAGTATTTT
CDR3: CASSDGTVSTDTQYF

size: .
D: TRBD1
V: TRBV9
length: 17
J: TRBJ2-2
DNA: TGTGCCAGCAGCGTAGCCGGGACAGTCCGATCGGGCGGGGAGCTGTTTTTT
CDR3: CASSVAGTVRSGGELFF

size: once
D: TRBD1
V: TRBV19
length: 14
J: TRBJ2-7
DNA: TGTGCCAGTAGTTCCCGGGACAGAGACTACGAGCAGTACTTC
CDR3: CASSSRDRDYEQYF

size: .
D: .
V: TRBV18
length: 14
J: TRBJ1-1
DNA: TGTGCCAGCTCACCACCACAGGGCGGGACTGAAGCTTTCTTT
CDR3: CASSPPQGGTEAFF

size: .
D: .
V: TRBV30
length: 13
J: TRBJ1-2
DNA: TGTGCCTGGAACGCACAGGAGAACTATGGCTACACCTTC
CDR3: CAWNAQENYGYTF

size: .
D: .
V: TRBV9
length: 14
J: TRBJ2-1
DNA: TGTGCCAGCAGCGTAGCTACGACTAGTGTTGAGCAGTTCTTC
CDR3: CASSVATTSVEQFF

size: few
D: TRBD1
V: TRBV19
length: 14
J: TRBJ2-7
DNA: TGTGCCAGTAGTAGTGGACAGGGCTCCTACGAGCAGTACTTC
CDR3: CASSSGQGSYEQYF

size: few
D: TRBD1
V: TRBV7-9
length: 15
J: TRBJ1-1
DNA: TGTGCCAGCAGCTTAGGGACAGGGGTTAACACTGAAGCTTTCTTT
CDR3: CASSLGTGVNTEAFF

size: .
D: TRBD2
V: TRBV7-6
length: 18
J: TRBJ2-3
DNA: TGTGCCAGCAGCTCCTCGCCTAGCGGGAGGCTGTTGACAGATACGCAGTATTTT
CDR3: CASSSSPSGRLLTDTQYF

size: .
D: TRBD2
V: TRBV19
length: 14
J: TRBJ2-7
DNA: TGTGCCAGTAGTATAGCTTCTAGCGGCTACGAGCAGTACTTC
CDR3: CASSIASSGYEQYF

size: .
D: TRBD1
V: TRBV28
length: 15
J: TRBJ2-7
DNA: TGTGCCAGCAGTTTTCGGGACAGCCCTCTCTACGAGCAGTACTTC
CDR3: CASSFRDSPLYEQYF

size: once
D: TRBD2
V: TRBV6-6
length: 14
J: TRBJ2-1
DNA: TGTGCCAGCAGAGGCGGGAGGGGAGGCAATGAGCAGTTCTTC
CDR3: CASRGGRGGNEQFF

size: .
D: .
V: TRBV28
length: 13
J: TRBJ2-7
DNA: TGTGCCAGCAGGGGCCAAGGCTCCTACGAGCAGTACTTC
CDR3: CASRGQGSYEQYF

size: .
D: TRBD2
V: TRBV4-2
length: 17
J: TRBJ2-7
DNA: TGTGCCAGCAGCCAAGAGGGGCGCGGGGGGGCCGTCTACGAGCAGTACTTC
CDR3: CASSQEGRGGAVYEQYF

size: .
D: TRBD1
V: TRBV2
length: 15
J: TRBJ2-1
DNA: TGTGCCAGCAGTCCTACCTGGACAGGGGGCGGTGAGCAGTTCTTC
CDR3: CASSPTWTGGGEQFF

size: .
D: .
V: TRBV28
length: 12
J: TRBJ1-2
DNA: TGTGCCAGCAGTTACAGGCTCTATGGCTACACCTTC
CDR3: CASSYRLYGYTF

size: .
D: .
V: TRBV7-8
length: 17
J: TRBJ2-1
DNA: TGTGCCAGCAGCCGCCCCCCTGGGCAGGGGATTAACAATGAGCAGTTCTTC
CDR3: CASSRPPGQGINNEQFF

size: .
D: .
V: TRBV4-2
length: 18
J: TRBJ2-2
DNA: TGTGCCAGCAGCCAGGAGGGTCCACGGTTAGCGAACACCGGGGAGCCGTTTTTT
CDR3: CASSQEGPRLANTGEPFF

size: .
D: .
V: TRBV7-9
length: 13
J: TRBJ2-7
DNA: TGTGCCAGCAGCTTCGGGATCTCCTACGAGCAGTACTTC
CDR3: CASSFGISYEQYF

size: .
D: .
V: TRBV30
length: 13
J: TRBJ1-2
DNA: TGTGCCTGGAGTCCCACACAGGGAACAACCTACACCTTC
CDR3: CAWSPTQGTTYTF

size: .
D: TRBD1
V: TRBV6-1
length: 14
J: TRBJ1-2
DNA: TGTGCCAGCAGACGCAGGGGGCTTAACTATGGCTACACCTTC
CDR3: CASRRRGLNYGYTF

size: .
D: .
V: TRBV7-9
length: 13
J: TRBJ1-1
DNA: TGTGCCAGCAGCCGGGGGGGGGACACTGAAGCTTTCTTT
CDR3: CASSRGGDTEAFF

size: .
D: TRBD2
V: TRBV10-2
length: 12
J: TRBJ2-7
DNA: TGCGCCAGCAGTGTATGGGAGGGGGAGCAGTACTTC
CDR3: CASSVWEGEQYF

size: .
D: TRBD2
V: TRBV5-1
length: 16
J: TRBJ2-7
DNA: TGCGCCAGCACCGGAGGACTAGCGGGAGGGCCAGACGAGCAGTACTTC
CDR3: CASTGGLAGGPDEQYF

size: .
D: .
V: TRBV11-2
length: 13
J: TRBJ1-2
DNA: TGTGCCAGCAGCCCGACGGGGGGTAGGGGCTACACCTTC
CDR3: CASSPTGGRGYTF

size: .
D: TRBD2
V: TRBV9
length: 14
J: TRBJ2-1
DNA: TGTGCCAGCAGCGTAGGGACTAGTGGGTTTGAGCAGTTCTTC
CDR3: CASSVGTSGFEQFF

size: .
D: TRBD2
V: TRBV7-9
length: 15
J: TRBJ2-7
DNA: TGTTCCAGCAGCCGGGGGGGTGTAGCGGAATACGAGCAGTACTTC
CDR3: CSSSRGGVAEYEQYF

size: .
D: .
V: TRBV18
length: 12
J: TRBJ1-1
DNA: TGTGCCAGCTCACAGGGGGGGACTGAAGCTTTCTTT
CDR3: CASSQGGTEAFF

size: .
D: .
V: TRBV5-4
length: 15
J: TRBJ2-1
DNA: TGTGCCAGCACCATTACAGGGAGCTCCTACAATGAGCAGTTCTTC
CDR3: CASTITGSSYNEQFF

size: .
D: .
V: TRBV19
length: 16
J: TRBJ1-2
DNA: TGTGCCAGTACCCCTCGGGGTGGGCAGTACGAACCAGGCTACACCTTC
CDR3: CASTPRGGQYEPGYTF